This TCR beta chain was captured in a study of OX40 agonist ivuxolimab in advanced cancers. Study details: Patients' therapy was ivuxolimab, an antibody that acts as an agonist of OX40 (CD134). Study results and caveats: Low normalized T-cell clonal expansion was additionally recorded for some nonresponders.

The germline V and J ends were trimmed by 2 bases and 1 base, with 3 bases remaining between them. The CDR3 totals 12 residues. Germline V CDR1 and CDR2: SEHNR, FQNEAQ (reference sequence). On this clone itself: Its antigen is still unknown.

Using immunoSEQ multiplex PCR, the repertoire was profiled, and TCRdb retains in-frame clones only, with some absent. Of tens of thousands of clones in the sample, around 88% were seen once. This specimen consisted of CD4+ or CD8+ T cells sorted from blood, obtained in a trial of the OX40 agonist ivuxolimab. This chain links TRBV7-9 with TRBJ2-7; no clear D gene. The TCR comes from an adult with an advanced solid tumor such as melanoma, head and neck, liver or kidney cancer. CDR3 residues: CASSLISYEQYF. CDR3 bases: TGTGCCAGCAGCTTAATTTCCTACGAGCAGTACTTC.